The TCR beta chain under discussion was sequenced for a study of T cell repertoires in cytomegalovirus infection (dated by TCRdb to 2018 to 2020). At the level of the whole study: Alongside well-studied HLA-B-restricted epitopes, the peptide stimulations were aimed at recently identified HLA-C-restricted CMV epitopes, whose presentation resists viral immunomodulation. Donor HLA type was relevant to the analysis, because carriage of CMV infection together with the matching HLA type was indicated by public TCR beta signatures.

Beyond this particular receptor, the publication reports: Cumulative frequency of public TCR beta family members discriminated carriers of CMV infection plus the relevant HLA type in this cohort and an independent 352-donor cohort. The ex vivo response was dominated by HLA-C-restricted CMV-specific TCR beta clonotypes, and the single most frequent clonotype in two of eight donors was supplied by these HLA-C-restricted clonotypes.

This specimen's treatment or condition label, per the study, means: in vitro stimulation with specific CMV peptide epitopes to enrich CMV-specific T cells. Sequences GTSNPN (CDR1) and SVGIG (CDR2) are obtained from the germline V gene (reference sequence). V is pruned by 7 bases and J by 5 bases, leaving 10 bases of the junction without a gene match. From cysteine to phenylalanine, the CDR3 is 15 amino acids long. The read is trimmed to its CDR3 DNA, 45 bases read in frame from base 1. Sequencing relied on an Illumina HiSeq 1500. TCRdb took the public reads, trimmed them with fastp at Q25, ran MiXCR for clone calling and kept in-frame beta chains. One record per CDR3 amino acid sequence lists the most common genes and DNA. This sample has about 270,000 distinct CDR3 sequences in its table, and under 25% of those were observed once. The ten largest account for roughly 19% of the sample. A note on this clonotype: The antigen it binds to is not known. Per-base quality was not reported, and no clone a single base away is much larger than it.

The sequencing here drew on cultured PBMCs, taken from culture after CMV antigen stimulation. The chain uses TRBV30 and TRBJ2-1, with 11 bases aligning to TRBD1. The receptor was derived from a human donor in good health (CMV status not recorded). Some clones in this sample may be carry-over from other donors' samples. The CDR3 region has the sequence CASTRTGGFHNEQFF. In nucleotide form, the sequence is TGTGCCTCAACGAGGACAGGGGGCTTTCACAATGAGCAGTTCTTC.